This entry concerns a single T cell receptor (beta chain). The target antigen is unknown. This specimen belongs to a study of blood T cells in healthy people across ages. Looking at the study overall: T cells yielded about one barcoded beta molecule per two cells through template switching. Regarding the study as a whole: TCR beta diversity per million T cells fell roughly linearly with age. Investigators treated diversity estimates from one million T cells as underestimates. Lack of knowledge of donor CMV status possibly confounded expanded clonotype changes.

Sample-barcoded 5' priming and a J-beta primer mix drove a second PCR of roughly 6 to 12 cycles. From the 5' RACE reads, TCRdb called clonotypes with MiXCR, one entry per CDR3 protein. The sample holds roughly 830,000 distinct CDR3 sequences; around 68% are singletons and the top ten take around a quarter. V lost 4 bases to trimming and J lost 8 bases; unmatched junction nucleotides: 5. The germline CDR1 and CDR2 sequences are SGHNT and YYREEE (reference sequence). This CDR3 is 13 amino acids long. The receptor was derived from a man aged 25 to 45 in good health. The sequenced material came from blood. This chain connects TRBV5-4 to TRBJ2-1; TRBD1 aligns across 8 bases. The CDR3 sequence is CASSRTGYHEQFF. Written as DNA, the CDR3 is TGTGCCAGCAGCCGGACAGGGTATCATGAGCAGTTCTTC.